The clone carrying this TCR beta chain appeared a few times. Trimming pared 2 bases from V and 6 bases from J, leaving 7 bases between. The CDR3 extends over 13 amino acids. Germline values: CDR1 SGHTA, CDR2 FQGNSA. For TCRbeta, the library was prepared with unique molecular identifiers. TCRdb passed the PCR reads through MiXCR, listing each CDR3 protein once. The table lists 440,000 or so distinct CDR3 sequences, 11% of them singletons, with roughly 5.5% in the top ten. This sample stems from a study of T-cell reconstitution after alpha-beta-depleted transplantation in children. The V and J genes are TRBV7-2 and TRBJ2-2; D is undetermined. This TCR derives from a human donor who donated a stem cell graft to a child with acute myeloid leukemia. The sample in question was PBMCs from the stem cell graft donor, obtained from the stem cell graft. For the CDR3, the DNA is TGTGCCAGCAGCTTAAGGCGGTCCGGGGAGCTGTTTTTT. Translated: CASSLRRSGELFF.